Each of the 29 T cell receptor beta chains below was sequenced from the same sample in a study of cytomegalovirus exposure and HLA in healthy donors. The primer mix had 60 Vbeta and 13 Jbeta primers. Sequenced by immunoSEQ multiplex PCR; TCRdb stores in-frame clones only, minus some. The sample shows 150,000 to 200,000 clones, roughly 79% of them seen only once. Sequenced input: PBMCs. All receptors derive from a woman aged 30 to 39 in good health and CMV-seropositive.

The chain couples TRBV7-2 to TRBJ2-6; a possible D gene is TRBD1 (5 bases). CDR1 and CDR2 from the germline V gene are SGHTA and FQGNSA. The V gene lost 2 bases and the J gene lost 0 bases, with 11 bases spanning the gap. The CDR3 is 17 amino acids. The CDR3 DNA is TGTGCCAGCAGCTTAACTGGGGCGAGCTCTGGGGCCAACGTCCTGACTTTC. Amino acid sequence: CASSLTGASSGANVLTF.

V and J are TRBV6-5 and TRBJ1-6; D is unresolved. Germline CDR1 and CDR2: MNHEY and SVGAGI. The CDR3 is made up of 13 amino acids. V lost 8 bases to trimming and J lost 8 bases, with 13 bases between them. In DNA form, the CDR3 reads TGTGCCAGCCGGAGAGGGCTTGATTCACCCCTCCACTTT. Residues: CASRRGLDSPLHF.

The chain links TRBV15 to TRBJ2-3; D ambiguous. The germline V gene encodes CDR1 LNHNV and CDR2 YYDKDF (reference sequence). The CDR3 length is 17 residues. V shed 0 bases and J shed 5 bases, with 18 bases lying between them. The CDR3 is CATSRDLTATSGDTQYF. The CDR3 DNA reads TGTGCCACCAGCAGAGATCTAACGGCCACTTCGGGAGATACGCAGTATTTT.

In this sample, this clone turned up a few times. V gene TRBV6-6 combines with J gene TRBJ2-3; 8 bases are shared with TRBD1. This CDR3 spans 16 amino acids. Germline V gene lookup returns CDR1 MNHNY and CDR2 SVGAGI (reference sequence). Trimming cost V 0 bases and J 4 bases; bases outside gene matches: 6. CDR3 nucleotides: TGTGCCAGCAGTTACTCCGACAGGGGCGCCCCAGATACGCAGTATTTT. It translates to CASSYSDRGAPDTQYF.

This chain joins TRBV5-1 and TRBJ1-1, with D possibly matching TRBD1 (5 bases). The V gene lost 5 bases and the J gene lost 4 bases, with 12 bases spanning the gap. This CDR3 region has 13 residues. Germline lookup yields CDR1 SGHRS and CDR2 YFSETQ. CDR3 in DNA: TGCGCCAGCAGTCCGGGGGTGAGCACTGAAGCTTTCTTT. It translates to CASSPGVSTEAFF.

The V call is TRBV27, the J call TRBJ2-1; 8 nucleotides align to TRBD1. The V segment lost 2 bases and the J segment 7 bases; nucleotides outside the gene matches: 10. Per the germline V gene, CDR1 is MNHEY and CDR2 is SMNVEV (reference sequence). This CDR3 contains 16 residues. CDR3 sequence reads: CASSLVGGTGVNEQFF. In DNA form, the CDR3 reads TGTGCCAGCAGTTTAGTGGGCGGGACAGGTGTAAATGAGCAGTTCTTC.

The chain joins TRBV9 to TRBJ1-1; TRBD1 matches 7 bases. This CDR3 region has 14 residues. After removal of 0 bases from V and 7 bases from J, the junction contained 6 bases not matched to a gene. Germline V gene data show CDR1 as SGDLS and CDR2 as YYNGEE. CDR3 in DNA: TGTGCCAGCAGCGTAGTCAATAGGGACAGTGAAGCTTTCTTT. This sequence encodes CASSVVNRDSEAFF.

This clone has just one count. J is TRBJ1-5 and V is TRBV7-9; 7 nucleotides match TRBD1. Germline-derived CDR1 and CDR2 are SEHNR and FQNEAQ (reference sequence). This CDR3 contains 14 residues. With 5 bases clipped from V and 2 bases from J, the junction kept 3 bases outside the gene matches. The CDR3 loop is CASSRDRGNQPQHF. In DNA form, the CDR3 reads TGTGCCAGCAGCCGGGACAGAGGCAATCAGCCCCAGCATTTT.

The V gene is TRBV5-1, the J gene TRBJ2-5; TRBD1 agrees at 7 bases. From germline, CDR1 is SGHRS and CDR2 YFSETQ. V gave up 4 bases and J gave up 1 base; unmatched junction bases: 7. This CDR3 has 15 residues. CDR3 in amino acids: CASSQDGTAQETQYF. The CDR3 DNA reads TGCGCCAGCAGCCAAGACGGGACAGCCCAAGAGACCCAGTACTTC.

The chain employs TRBV7-2 and TRBJ2-4; D gene unclear. With 2 bases removed from V and 1 base from J, the gap between germline ends came to 12 bases. Germline V CDR1 and CDR2: SGHTA, FQGNSA. The CDR3 is 16 residues long. CDR3 amino acids: CASSLLVSVAKNIQYF. In DNA, the CDR3 is TGTGCCAGCAGCTTACTAGTTTCGGTTGCCAAAAACATTCAGTACTTC.

V and J are TRBV5-1 and TRBJ2-3, with TRBD2 as a possible D gene (5 bases). V dropped 6 bases and J dropped 5 bases, with 19 bases sitting between them. This CDR3 comprises 15 residues. CDR1 and CDR2 (germline): SGHRS, YFSETQ. CDR3 in amino acids: CASMSPGFGEDTQYF. CDR3 sequence (DNA): TGCGCCAGCATGAGCCCTGGTTTCGGGGAAGATACGCAGTATTTT.

The genes are TRBV5-1 and TRBJ2-2, with a weak D call TRBD2 (5 bases). V was pared by 1 base and J by 4 bases, with 14 bases between. Germline-derived CDR1 and CDR2 are SGHRS and YFSETQ. CDR3 length equals 16 residues. CDR3 amino acids: CASSLYGNAGTGELFF. CDR3 DNA: TGCGCCAGCAGCTTGTATGGGAACGCGGGCACCGGGGAGCTGTTTTTT.

The genes are TRBV5-1 and TRBJ1-5; maybe TRBD1 (6 bases). CDR1 SGHRS and CDR2 YFSETQ come from the germline V gene. The CDR3 length is 15 residues. Trimming shortened V by 0 bases and J by 4 bases, and 11 bases separated the two germline ends. In DNA form, the CDR3 reads TGCGCCAGCAGCTTGGATGGACAGTTGAATCAGCCCCAGCATTTT. Encoded protein: CASSLDGQLNQPQHF.

V is TRBV9 and J is TRBJ2-1; 10 bases are a match to TRBD2. The CDR3 is 19 amino acids. The ends lost 2 bases at V and 5 bases at J; junction bases unmatched: 16. Germline V gene sequence: CDR1 SGDLS, CDR2 YYNGEE. The CDR3 loop is CASSVTLGGASGGNNEQFF. The CDR3 nucleotides are TGTGCCAGCAGCGTCACATTAGGGGGGGCTAGCGGGGGAAACAATGAGCAGTTCTTC.

The chain joins TRBV11-2 to TRBJ1-1; the match to TRBD1 covers 8 bases. The germline gives CDR1 SGHAT, CDR2 FQNNGV. The CDR3 has 13 residues. The J segment lost 6 bases and the V segment lost 3 bases, leaving 3 bases of the junction unmatched. The CDR3 DNA reads as TGTGCCAGCAGCTTCCAGGGGGCCGCTGAAGCTTTCTTT. The encoded protein is CASSFQGAAEAFF. Full variable domain (missing parts from reference TRBV11-2 and TRBJ1-1): EAGVAQSPRYKIIEKRQSVAFWCNPISGHATLYWYQQILGQGPKLLIQFQNNGVVDDSQLPKDRFSAERLKGVDSTLKIQPAKLEDSAVYLCASSFQGAAEAFFGQGTRLTVV.

The chain joins TRBV18 to TRBJ1-2; possibly TRBD1 for D (5 bases). From germline, CDR1 is KGHSH and CDR2 LQKENI. The CDR3 loop spans 18 amino acids. Trimming removed 2 bases from V and 8 bases from J, with 27 bases in between. The CDR3 here is CASSPGGVTGKGVRGYTF. CDR3 DNA sequence: TGTGCCAGCTCACCAGGCGGGGTCACAGGCAAAGGGGTTCGGGGCTACACCTTC.

The rearrangement uses TRBV5-6 and TRBJ2-3, with 8 bases matching TRBD2. CDR3 size: 15 residues. Trimming took 3 bases from V and 4 from J; bases not matched to a gene: 7. Germline CDR1 is SGHDT and CDR2 is YYEEEE. DNA for the CDR3: TGTGCCAGCAGCTCCGGGGGGGGGAGCCCAGATACGCAGTATTTT. Amino acid sequence: CASSSGGGSPDTQYF.

This CDR3 is CASSLGGRQYGYTF. CDR3 in DNA: TGTGCCAGCAGCTTGGGGGGTAGACAGTATGGCTACACCTTC. The V gene is TRBV5-4, the J gene TRBJ1-2, with D possibly matching TRBD1 (5 bases). V was trimmed by 0 bases and J by 5 bases, leaving 11 bases between them. The CDR3 consists of 14 residues. Germline V gene sequence: CDR1 SGHNT, CDR2 YYREEE (reference sequence).

The rearrangement links TRBV2 to TRBJ2-7, with TRBD1 as a possible D gene (6 bases). The V end lost 6 bases, the J end lost 6 bases, and 18 bases lay between the germline ends. The CDR3 has 14 residues. The germline CDR1 and CDR2 sequences are SNHLY and FYNNEI. The CDR3 sequence is CASSLGGDRLEQYF. The CDR3 DNA reads TGTGCCAGCAGCTTAGGGGGAGATCGGCTCGAGCAGTACTTC.

This sequence joins TRBV30 and TRBJ2-3, with D perhaps TRBD1 (7 bases). The CDR3 has 13 amino acids. Germline V gives CDR1 GTSNPN, CDR2 SVGIG (reference sequence). Trimming took 0 bases from V and 5 from J, leaving 9 bases between them. CDR3 in amino acids: CAWSVQGGDTQYF. The CDR3 region has the DNA TGTGCCTGGAGTGTCCAGGGGGGAGATACGCAGTATTTT. The whole variable domain, remainder taken from reference TRBV30 and TRBJ2-3, is SQTIHQWPATLVQPVGSPLSLECTVEGTSNPNLYWYRQAAGRGLQLLFYSVGIGQISSEVPQNLSASRPQDRQFILSSKKLLLSDSGFYLCAWSVQGGDTQYFGPGTRLTVL.

The rearrangement uses TRBV30 and TRBJ2-6; D is unclear. This CDR3 has 14 amino acids. Per the germline V gene, CDR1 is GTSNPN and CDR2 is SVGIG (reference sequence). V was shortened by 4 bases and J by 0 bases, with 7 bases between the two germline ends. The CDR3 coding sequence is TGTGCCTGGAAAATCGGCTCTGGGGCCAACGTCCTGACTTTC. This gives the protein CAWKIGSGANVLTF.

This clone was seen a single time. The chain is built from TRBV6-5 and TRBJ1-3, with D possibly TRBD1 on 5 matching bases. Germline CDR1 MNHEY, CDR2 SVGAGI. V lost 6 bases and J lost 7, with 16 bases in between. This CDR3 region has 14 residues. CDR3 DNA: TGTGCCAGCAGCCCTGGGTTGGGGGGGAACACCATATATTTT. Residues: CASSPGLGGNTIYF.

V usage is TRBV4-3 and J usage is TRBJ1-1; D is ambiguous. Deletions cut 0 bases from V and 4 bases from J, with 3 bases between. Germline CDR1 LGHNA, CDR2 YSLEER. The CDR3 has 12 residues. CDR3 residues: CASSQDLTEAFF. The CDR3 DNA sequence: TGCGCCAGCAGCCAAGACCTCACTGAAGCTTTCTTT.

This chain's CDR3 is CASSLPLRLGSEQYF. CDR3 nucleotide sequence: TGTGCCAGCAGCTTGCCCCTGAGACTGGGGAGCGAGCAGTACTTC. The gene calls are TRBV7-9 and TRBJ2-7; TRBD2 is a possible D gene (5 bases). CDR3 length: 15 residues. Germline-derived CDR1 and CDR2 are SEHNR and FQNEAQ (reference sequence). V lost 3 bases and J 6 bases, leaving 18 bases between the germline ends.

This clone was detected only a few times. CDR3 coding DNA: TGTGCCAGTACCACAGGGACCTATGGCTACACCTTC. This codes for CASTTGTYGYTF. The J gene is TRBJ1-2, the V gene TRBV7-2, with D perhaps matching TRBD1 (6 bases). Looked up from germline, CDR1 is SGHTA and CDR2 is FQGNSA. V lost 9 bases and J 4 bases, leaving 12 bases between the germline ends. The CDR3 loop spans 12 amino acids. Looking up the rest from reference TRBV7-2 and TRBJ1-2 gives the full variable domain: GAGVSQSPSNKVTEKGKDVELRCDPISGHTALYWYRQSLGQGLEFLIYFQGNSAPDKSGLPSDRFSAERTGGSVSTLTIQRTQQEDSAVYLCASTTGTYGYTFGSGTRLTVV.

The chain employs TRBV11-2 and TRBJ2-7, with TRBD2 matching 13 bases. Germline lookup yields CDR1 SGHAT and CDR2 FQNNGV. The CDR3 contains 16 residues. V trimming: 5 bases; J trimming: 3 bases; junction bases outside the gene matches: 7. DNA of the CDR3: TGTGCCAGCAGCGTAGGGACTAGCGGGATAGTCTACGAGCAGTACTTC. It codes for CASSVGTSGIVYEQYF.

The chain combines TRBV4-1 with TRBJ1-5; D is unclear. The germline V gene encodes CDR1 MGHRA and CDR2 YSYEKL. This CDR3 contains 13 residues. Trimming took 0 bases from V and 7 from J, leaving 7 bases between them. The CDR3 nucleotides are TGCGCCAGCAGCCAAGAATTCAAACAGCCCCAGCATTTT. This translates into CASSQEFKQPQHF.

V is TRBV6-5 and J is TRBJ2-5; 9 bases agree with TRBD1. Germline V gives CDR1 MNHEY, CDR2 SVGAGI. After removal of 1 base from V and 4 bases from J, the junction contained 1 base not matched to a gene. The CDR3 consists of 14 residues. This chain's CDR3 is CASSYLTGGETQYF. The DNA of the CDR3 is TGTGCCAGCAGTTACTTGACAGGGGGAGAGACCCAGTACTTC.

The V call is TRBV5-1, the J call TRBJ1-1; maybe TRBD1 (5 bases). CDR3 length: 14 residues. Germline V gives CDR1 SGHRS, CDR2 YFSETQ. The germline V and J ends were trimmed by 1 base and 3 bases, with 10 bases remaining between them. The CDR3: CASSLTGEDTEAFF. CDR3 DNA sequence: TGCGCCAGCAGCTTGACAGGAGAGGACACTGAAGCTTTCTTT.